This TCR beta chain was observed in a study of cytomegalovirus exposure and HLA in healthy donors (dated by TCRdb to 2016 to 2017). Broadly, across the study: An earlier analysis of 587 of the donors reported approximately 270 Gb of sequence data and roughly 100 million unique TCR beta sequences from roughly 180 million T cells. Roughly 5 DR-DQ haplotypes were handled as single units for association and clustering, since linkage in the cohort was strong. The study aimed to test whether signatures of past pathogen exposure could be identified by cataloging public T cell receptors. A later analysis re-examined previously published TCR beta repertoires from over 500 donors and added high-resolution HLA genotyping to investigate patterns of TCR occurrence. Of the roughly 390 genotyped donors, about 80% fell in the genetic ancestry cluster associated with self-reported Caucasian donors. On average, roughly 240,000 unique TCR beta nucleotide sequences were sequenced per donor among 398 genotyped donors of the cohort, with 15% to 20% of those sequences being non-productive. The study profiled the T cell repertoires of hundreds of subjects by immunosequencing and related them to cytomegalovirus serostatus. Rather than using new phenotypic data, the later analysis identified candidate immune exposures from TCR beta sequences and from how often those sequences occurred across donors. A separate validation cohort of 100 to 150 different subjects was used in addition to the roughly 720-subject first cohort. An earlier analysis of several hundred of the donors applied high-throughput TCR beta sequencing to assess whether each TCR beta V gene segment acted as functional or pseudogenic. In a later genetic analysis, genome-wide SNP genotypes for about 55% of the 666 donors were used, and that subset was treated as a discovery cohort. Every repertoire in the discovery cohort had been generated on one and the same sequencing platform. The number of donors typed differed by locus, with about 620-630 for A, B, C, DRB1 and DQB1, roughly 550 for DQA1, about 610 for DPA1, and 450 to 480 for DPB1. Both class I and class II loci were covered by HLA typing, at four-digit resolution. An early release covering roughly 640 HLA-typed donors comprised approximately 290 gigabases of sequencing data and tens of millions of unique TCR sequences. Donor age, sex, ethnicity and CMV serostatus were collected together with the repertoire data. The study combined high-throughput TCR immunosequencing, statistical association of individual TCRs with disease status, and machine learning to predict cytomegalovirus infection status. On the study overall, not on this receptor specifically: According to the authors, the approach could potentially be generalized to other disease states and immunological phenotypes. For the cohort, immune exposure information was limited to CMV serostatus. The sequencing pipeline was judged likely to have produced a cluster of highly shared sequence variants as a technical artifact. Most CMV-associated TCR beta chains appeared to be HLA-restricted in a later analysis, and the HLA associations seemed to be driven largely by CMV exposure. At a false discovery rate of 0.05, a later analysis linked about 16,000 TCR beta sequences to specific HLA alleles. In both the original and validation cohorts, the classifier was reported to diagnose cytomegalovirus status with high specificity and sensitivity. Most TCR sequences were seen in very few donors, while some public TCRs were found in many individuals. Only TCR beta chains were sequenced in this cohort, and the absence of alpha or paired-chain data limited detectable features. Because HLA typing was missing for some donors at each locus, association tests included only the typed subset. Assigning TCR associations to individual alleles was difficult when HLA alleles, especially DR and DQ, strongly co-occurred. Roughly uniform sequencing depth across donors was assumed in presence/absence analyses, although this assumption may not hold. In a later analysis, the rate of TCR association differed among HLA loci, with DRB1 alleles having the most associated TCRs and HLA-C alleles having the fewest. A few of the identified cytomegalovirus-associated TCR beta chains were confirmed in vitro to be specific for cytomegalovirus antigens. A later analysis reported that several top co-occurrence clusters appeared linked to parvovirus B19, influenza, CMV and Epstein-Barr virus. In the study, 164 TCR beta chains were listed as associated with cytomegalovirus. Seventeen rarely observed V segments, including chromosome 9 orphons, were excluded from the earlier analysis of several hundred of the donors because counts were too low. According to a later genetic analysis, donors in an Asian-associated ancestry cluster had fewer N-insertions in productive TCRs than the approximately 710-donor mean. Correlated functional status among segregating V segments might be attributable to linkage disequilibrium, but an unknown experimental factor could not be ruled out. In a later analysis, HLA-associated TCR beta chains showed more clonal expansion and lower generation probabilities than non-associated chains that were equally common. In a later genetic analysis, a missense DCLRE1C variant was associated with V-gene and J-gene trimming of TCR beta chains, and the association was replicated in an independent cohort. A further reported finding was that TCR beta sequences accurately predicted the HLA-A and HLA-B alleles for most subjects in the first cohort. Some IMGT-functional V segments, including TRBV6-2 and TRBV6-3, could not be told apart with the 87-base-pair reads, so those segments were excluded. An earlier analysis of some 560 of the donors showed that most TCR beta V segments appeared in productive rearrangements either about 90% or about 30% of the time, which broadly matched IMGT annotations.

The cohort consisted of 666 healthy bone marrow donors. At the time of sampling, every cohort member was nominally healthy, though immune exposures that went unrecorded were likely present. The donor tested CMV seropositive, placing the donor among the 310 or so seropositive members of the cohort. Each donor provided a peripheral blood sample, and peripheral blood mononuclear cells were used for TCR beta sequencing. Genomic DNA was extracted from the blood cell samples with the Qiagen DNeasy Blood Extraction Kit. Libraries were constructed by the immunoSEQ multiplex PCR assay. For the multiplex PCR, a mixture combining 60 forward primers for TCR Vbeta segments and 13 reverse primers for TCR Jbeta segments was used. A multiplex PCR assay on genomic DNA amplified the CDR3 region of rearranged TCR beta genes. Amplified TCR beta libraries were sequenced as 87-base-pair reads on the Illumina HiSeq System. On the study's bioinformatics: A later analysis counted tens of millions of unique TCR beta chains across the 666 repertoires, and around 9.9 million of these chains were shared by at least two donors. A nearest-neighbor algorithm error-corrected the raw reads and collapsed the reads into unique sequences, merging closely related sequences to remove PCR and sequencing errors. CDR3 sequences were aligned to IMGT reference sequences to assign V, D and J gene segments. For a sequence to be retained, a match of at least six nucleotides was required to both a V gene segment and a J gene segment. Rearrangements were classified as productive when the CDR3 lacked stop codons and remained in frame with V and J, and all other rearrangements were classified as non-productive. CDR3 was defined by IMGT convention, running from the second conserved V-encoded cysteine to the conserved J-encoded phenylalanine. The earlier analysis of some 540 of the donors excluded any sequence lacking an unambiguous match to a single V gene segment. In an earlier analysis of approximately 500 of the donors, a V segment was called functional when productive rearrangements were above 56.7%, and segregating when the standard deviation between donors exceeded 5%. A statistical classification framework was built for diagnosing cytomegalovirus status from the catalog of TCR beta chain sequences. V and J gene assignment, in a later analysis, came from comparing TCR nucleotide sequences with IMGT/GENE-DB human TR gene sequences. A later analysis assigned CDR3 sequences and most-parsimonious VDJ recombination scenarios with the TCRdist pipeline. In a later analysis, each TCR beta chain was defined by its CDR3 amino acid sequence together with its V-gene family, and reads lacking a unique V-gene family were excluded. In a later analysis, 500 to 650 highly shared, low-generation-probability nucleotide sequences were removed to address suspected cross-contamination and a sequencing artifact. In a later analysis, a clonal expansion index was calculated for each public chain from normalized within-repertoire ranks of inferred template counts. Generation probabilities in a later analysis came from a VDJ recombination model fitted to out-of-frame rearrangements, and those results were checked against IGoR. A later analysis scored TCR-TCR, TCR-HLA and TCR-CMV co-occurrence with hypergeometric tests, applying a repertoire-size bias correction to TCR pairs. To estimate false discovery rates, a later analysis permuted the HLA or CMV assignments 20 times. A later analysis grouped co-occurring TCRs with DBSCAN, adding TCRdist sequence similarity when clustering within HLA-allele-positive subsets. Repertoires with fewer than 30,000 or more than 120,000 public chains were left out of co-occurrence clustering, as were a few repertoires with anomalous nucleotide sharing. TCRdb's version of the immuneACCESS table is confined to in-frame rearrangements and falls short of the full clone set. An unresolved V gene accounts for under half of the shortfall where checked; the remainder is of unknown origin. V, J and clone size were drawn from that table, and D and trimming were deduced from the DNA. The sample table holds 150,000 to 200,000 clones, of which about 81% were seen once. The ten largest clones capture roughly 1.6% of the sample.

The CDR3 numbers 15 residues from cysteine through phenylalanine. Of all the DNA, just the CDR3 is kept, 45 bases in frame from base 1. CDR1 and CDR2 are read off the germline V gene (reference sequence) as LNHNV and YYDKDF. Relative to germline, V is missing 3 bases and J is missing 6 bases, with 9 bases of the junction outside any gene match. Concerning this clone: Its antigen is not yet known. No base qualities exist here, and no much larger clone lies one base off it.

Recombination connected TRBV15 to TRBJ1-1; 8 of the junction bases match TRBD1. The sample was PBMCs. The source is a girl aged 5-17 years in good health and CMV-seropositive. Read as DNA, the sequence is TGTGCCACCAGCAGTTTGACAGGGGAAGGGGCTGAAGCTTTCTTT. Its amino acids are CATSSLTGEGAEAFF.